The clone carrying this T cell receptor (beta chain) came up once. Its cognate antigen is unknown. The data are from a study of OX40 agonist ivuxolimab in advanced cancers. Study background: Hepatocellular carcinoma, melanoma, renal cell or head and neck cancer occurred in dose-escalation patients.

The CDR3 is 19 residues long. Germline V CDR1 and CDR2: KGHSH, LQKENI. V was clipped by 1 base and J by 0 bases; unmatched bases: 12. Sequencing used immunoSEQ multiplex PCR; TCRdb keeps in-frame clones, though not all of them. The table records over 85,000 clones, about nine tenths of them present only once. Whole-study findings and limits: Averaging showed that CD8+ T cells had more expanded clones than CD4+ did.

This rearrangement joins TRBV18 to TRBJ1-3; 7 bases map to TRBD1. This receptor was taken from an adult with an advanced solid tumor such as melanoma, head and neck, liver or kidney cancer. Sequencing was performed on CD4+ or CD8+ T cells sorted from blood, taken in a trial of the OX40 agonist ivuxolimab. CDR3 coding DNA: TGTGCCAGCTCACCACGGACAGGAATACTTCCCTACTCTGGAAACACCATATATTTT. Its translation: CASSPRTGILPYSGNTIYF.